This TCR beta chain came from a study of early T cells in non-severe SARS-CoV-2 infection. Whole-study context: Unsorted whole blood bulk RNA was sequenced, with unpaired chains. Study-level findings and limits: The study's VDJdb matching favored anti-spike CD8 responses and missed private and CD4 specificities.

This clonotype was counted between two and nine times. The antigen is not known. This CDR3 is built from 14 residues. V shed 4 bases and J 4 bases; nucleotides not matched to a gene: 4. CDR1 and CDR2 from the germline V gene are LGHNA and YNFKEQ. cDNA molecules, individually, were tagged with unique molecular identifiers. TCRdb itself ran the 5' RACE reads through MiXCR, one entry per CDR3 protein. Here the sample spans tens of thousands of distinct CDR3 sequences, roughly 8% being singletons. The chain uses TRBV4-2 and TRBJ2-1, with 7 bases that match TRBD2. The receptor comes from an adult who was a healthcare worker with PCR-confirmed SARS-CoV-2 infection or an uninfected control (not recorded which). Sequenced material: whole blood. The chain's CDR3 is CASSLWGGYNEQFF. The CDR3 DNA reads as TGTGCCAGCAGCCTGTGGGGGGGGTACAATGAGCAGTTCTTC.